This T cell receptor (beta chain) was retrieved from a study of identical twins. The CDR3 extends over 13 amino acids. Trimming left V 2 bases short and J 6 bases short, with 10 bases between. Germline values: CDR1 SGHTA, CDR2 FQGNSA. TCRdb processed the 5' RACE reads anew with MiXCR; each CDR3 protein has one entry. Of just over 500,000 distinct CDR3 sequences listed, roughly a fifth are singletons. This clonotype was detected a few times. This sample also appeared in a second study, on T cells expressing NK-cell markers.

This receptor was obtained from a woman between 18 and 29 years old in good health. Sequencing input: CD4+ T cells sorted from blood. This chain uses TRBV7-2 with TRBJ1-2; unclear D gene. The DNA for the CDR3 is TGTGCCAGCAGCTTAAACTCCGAGGATGGCTACACCTTC. This sequence encodes CASSLNSEDGYTF.